Below are 24 T cell receptor beta chains sequenced from a single sample in a study of T-cell reconstitution after alpha-beta-depleted transplantation in children. Unique molecular identifiers tagged the TCRbeta library. TCRdb recomputed calls from the PCR reads with MiXCR, one row per CDR3 protein. Altogether about 130,000 distinct CDR3 sequences are present, 9.5% to 10% being singletons, with the ten largest covering nearly 25%. The specimen comprised PBMCs, mostly from graft donor cells, sampled 180 days after TCRalphabeta/CD19-depleted stem cell transplant. These receptors originate from a girl less than two years old who had a stem cell transplant for combined immunodeficiency, so the T cells may come from the graft donor.

There are many counts of this clonotype. The chain carries TRBV7-8 and TRBJ1-1, with D possibly being TRBD1 (6 bases). Trimming removed 5 bases at V and 0 bases at J, with 16 bases between. The CDR3 contains 16 residues. Germline loops: CDR1 SGHVS, CDR2 FQNEAQ. CDR3 DNA sequence: TGTGCCAGCAGCACACAGGGAGATTGGCTGAACACTGAAGCTTTCTTT. Its translation: CASSTQGDWLNTEAFF.

This clonotype has more than one count but fewer than ten. The gene calls are TRBV12-3 or TRBV12-4 and TRBJ1-3; D not certain. Trimming cost V 6 bases and J 0 bases, with 6 bases left between them. The CDR3 loop spans 13 amino acids. Here the CDR3 reads CASRMSSGNTIYF. The CDR3, as DNA: TGTGCCAGCAGGATGAGCTCTGGAAACACCATATATTTT.

This clonotype has only a few counts. Here the CDR3 reads CSAGVPMLQETQYF. The CDR3 DNA follows: TGCAGTGCTGGTGTGCCTATGCTACAAGAGACCCAGTACTTC. The chain combines TRBV20-1 with TRBJ2-5; D gene unclear. Germline V gene sequence: CDR1 DFQATT, CDR2 SNEGSKA (reference sequence). V was cut by 5 bases and J by 2 bases, with 15 bases left in between. The CDR3 runs 14 residues.

This clonotype was seen more than once but under ten times. The chain's CDR3 is CASSRDWGASEAFF. CDR3 nucleotides: TGTGCCAGCTCACGGGATTGGGGGGCGTCTGAAGCTTTCTTT. The rearrangement joins TRBV18 to TRBJ1-1; D perhaps matches TRBD1 (6 bases). Germline lookup yields CDR1 KGHSH and CDR2 LQKENI. The CDR3 length is 14 residues. The V and J ends lost 4 bases and 6 bases respectively, with 15 bases between them.

This clonotype occurred many times. This chain joins TRBV7-2 and TRBJ2-5; D is unresolved. The V gene lost 3 bases and the J gene lost 4 bases, with 12 bases spanning the gap. The CDR3 has 14 amino acids. Germline CDR1 SGHTA, CDR2 FQGNSA. The CDR3 sequence is CASSLETWGETQYF. The DNA for the CDR3 is TGTGCCAGCAGCTTGGAGACCTGGGGAGAGACCCAGTACTTC.

The chain joins TRBV5-1 to TRBJ2-5; D unclear. V shed 4 bases and J shed 0 bases, with 13 bases lying between them. The length of the CDR3 is 15 residues. CDR1 SGHRS and CDR2 YFSETQ come from the germline V gene. This CDR3 is CASSPGRRYQETQYF. CDR3 coding DNA: TGCGCCAGCAGCCCGGGCAGGCGGTACCAAGAGACCCAGTACTTC.

The rearrangement uses TRBV3-1 and TRBJ1-4, with D possibly TRBD1 on 5 matching bases. In germline, CDR1 is LGHDT, CDR2 YNNKEL (reference sequence). The CDR3 has 15 amino acids. The ends were cut back, 1 base at V and 6 bases at J, with 12 bases in the middle. The CDR3 nucleotides are TGTGCCAGCAGCCAAGGGGGGTTAACAGATGAAAAACTGTTTTTT. Amino acid sequence: CASSQGGLTDEKLFF.

The chain employs TRBV20-1 and TRBJ2-1, with a possible D match to TRBD1 (5 bases). Germline lookup yields CDR1 DFQATT and CDR2 SNEGSKA (reference sequence). The CDR3 covers 15 residues. Trimming cost V 5 bases and J 3 bases, with 17 bases left between them. The CDR3 region is CSAFNGQGHYNEQFF. CDR3 nucleotides: TGCAGTGCTTTTAACGGCCAAGGACACTACAATGAGCAGTTCTTC.

This clonotype was counted ten times or more. The chain couples TRBV20-1 to TRBJ2-1; 9 bases are shared with TRBD1. The germline CDR1 and CDR2 sequences are DFQATT and SNEGSKA (reference sequence). The CDR3 is made up of 13 amino acids. Losses at the gene ends were 5 bases for V and 7 bases for J; bases not matched to a gene: 6. The CDR3 reads CSASGTGLNEQFF. The CDR3 DNA reads as TGCAGTGCTTCCGGGACAGGGTTGAATGAGCAGTTCTTC.

The V call is TRBV18, the J call TRBJ1-4, with 8 bases fitting TRBD1. Germline CDR1 reads KGHSH; CDR2 reads LQKENI. Trimming took 4 bases from V and 2 from J; bases not matched to a gene: 3. The length of the CDR3 is 15 residues. The CDR3 DNA is TGTGCCAGCTCACTCCGACAGGGGACTAATGAAAAACTGTTTTTT. Its protein product is CASSLRQGTNEKLFF.

The chain carries TRBV28 and TRBJ2-3; 11 bases line up with TRBD2. J was trimmed by 6 bases and V by 5 bases; bases with no gene match: 16. CDR1 is MDHEN and CDR2 is SYDVKM in the germline V gene. This CDR3 is 18 amino acids long. The DNA for the CDR3 is TGTGCCAGCAGTAGTTTTGGGCCGGGACTAGCGGTTCGGGATACGCAGTATTTT. Protein product: CASSSFGPGLAVRDTQYF.

The CDR3 nucleotides read TGTGCCAGCAGTTTATGGGGGCAAGGAAACACCATATATTTT. Its protein product is CASSLWGQGNTIYF. This rearrangement joins TRBV12-3 or TRBV12-4 to TRBJ1-3; D possibly corresponds to TRBD1 (6 bases). The CDR3 length is 14 residues. The ends were cut back, 2 bases at V and 4 bases at J, with 9 bases in the middle.

A few counts support this clonotype. The genes are TRBV5-8 and TRBJ1-3; D is perhaps TRBD1 (6 bases). Germline V gene data show CDR1 as SGHTS and CDR2 as YDEGEE. V was cut by 2 bases and J by 1 base, with 19 bases left in between. The CDR3 is 18 residues long. The CDR3 loop reads CASSLLGGGTISGNTIYF. Written as DNA, the CDR3 is TGTGCCAGCAGCTTATTAGGGGGTGGTACAATATCTGGAAACACCATATATTTT.

Only a few counts were recorded for this clonotype. The genes are TRBV10-3 and TRBJ1-2, with D unresolved. CDR1 ENHRY and CDR2 SYGVKD come from the germline V gene. The CDR3 loop spans 15 amino acids. The ends were cut back, 0 bases at V and 0 bases at J, with 8 bases in the middle. The CDR3 is CAISESQAANYGYTF. The CDR3 DNA is TGTGCCATCAGTGAGTCGCAGGCTGCTAACTATGGCTACACCTTC.

This clonotype was found a few times. V gene TRBV6-2 or TRBV6-3 combines with J gene TRBJ2-3; D gene ambiguous. CDR1 and CDR2 (germline): MNHEY, SVGEGT. The CDR3 is 15 amino acids. Deletions cut 2 bases from V and 4 bases from J, with 13 bases between. CDR3 coding DNA: TGTGCCAGCAGTTACCGGAGAAGCTACCCAGATACGCAGTATTTT. This encodes CASSYRRSYPDTQYF.

This clonotype was detected only a few times. The genes are TRBV20-1 and TRBJ1-1, with TRBD1 as a possible D gene (5 bases). This CDR3 is built from 17 residues. V lost 1 base to trimming and J lost 0 bases, with 18 bases between them. Germline V gene data show CDR1 as DFQATT and CDR2 as SNEGSKA (reference sequence). CDR3: CSARVGGAPLLNTEAFF. The CDR3 DNA reads TGCAGTGCTAGAGTGGGAGGGGCGCCCCTCCTGAACACTGAAGCTTTCTTT.

This chain joins TRBV7-7 and TRBJ2-5, with TRBD2 as a possible D gene (6 bases). The CDR3 contains 15 residues. Trimming removed 3 bases at V and 5 bases at J, with 16 bases between. Germline V gives CDR1 SSHAT, CDR2 FNYEAQ (reference sequence). CDR3 DNA: TGTGCCAGCAGCTTGGGGCGTCCGGGAGTGGAGACCCAGTACTTC. Encoded protein: CASSLGRPGVETQYF.

This clonotype came up a few times. V gene TRBV20-1 combines with J gene TRBJ2-7; D possibly corresponds to TRBD1 (5 bases). CDR3 length: 13 amino acids. The V and J ends lost 6 bases and 2 bases respectively, with 14 bases between them. CDR1 DFQATT and CDR2 SNEGSKA come from the germline V gene (reference sequence). The CDR3 region is CSAPSNRPYEQYF. CDR3 nucleotides: TGCAGTGCCCCGTCGAACAGGCCCTACGAGCAGTACTTC.

This clonotype was found a few times. The chain links TRBV27 to TRBJ2-3; a possible D gene is TRBD1 (5 bases). CDR1 and CDR2 (germline): MNHEY, SMNVEV (reference sequence). The CDR3 has 15 amino acids. Between the trimmed V and J ends, which lost 2 bases and 6 bases, there was a span of 15 bases. The CDR3 nucleotides are TGTGCCAGCAGTTTAGGGGCCTCATCAATCGATACGCAGTATTTT. This sequence encodes CASSLGASSIDTQYF.

There are a few counts of this clonotype. The CDR3 DNA follows: TGCGCCAGCAGCCAAGTCAGTAGTCAGGTTCGCAACTCTGGAAACACCATATATTTT. Protein product: CASSQVSSQVRNSGNTIYF. The chain couples TRBV4-3 to TRBJ1-3, with D hard to call. The CDR3 runs to 19 residues. With 1 base removed from V and 0 bases from J, the gap between germline ends came to 19 bases. Germline V CDR1 and CDR2: LGHNA, YSLEER.

The genes are TRBV7-8 and TRBJ2-3, with 14 bases lining up with TRBD2. V lost 2 bases to trimming and J lost 4 bases; unmatched junction nucleotides: 8. Germline values: CDR1 SGHVS, CDR2 FQNEAQ. CDR3 size: 18 residues. The CDR3 nucleotides read TGTGCCAGCAGCTTACTGCGAGGACTAGCGGGAGGTGCAGATACGCAGTATTTT. It translates to CASSLLRGLAGGADTQYF.

A few counts support this clonotype. The chain uses TRBV12-3 or TRBV12-4 and TRBJ2-3, with 12 positions matching TRBD2. The CDR3 is made up of 17 amino acids. The trim removed 1 base at V and 3 bases at J, leaving 5 bases unmatched. Written as DNA, the CDR3 is TGTGCCAGCAGTTTAGGACTAGCGGGAGACGGGACAGATACGCAGTATTTT. As protein: CASSLGLAGDGTDTQYF.

V gene TRBV6-5 combines with J gene TRBJ2-7; D is unclear. CDR3 length equals 15 residues. Trimming shortened V by 0 bases and J by 2 bases, and 11 bases separated the two germline ends. Germline lookup yields CDR1 MNHEY and CDR2 SVGAGI. CDR3 nucleotide sequence: TGTGCCAGCAGTTACTCGTCCGTCCCCCCCTACGAGCAGTACTTC. Translating gives CASSYSSVPPYEQYF.

The table lists this clonotype with a few counts. This chain links TRBV15 with TRBJ1-2; 11 bases are shared with TRBD1. Germline V gives CDR1 LNHNV, CDR2 YYDKDF (reference sequence). The CDR3 is made up of 15 amino acids. V dropped 3 bases and J dropped 1; count of bases not matched to a gene: 1. CDR3 residues: CATSRDRGRNYGYTF. CDR3 coding DNA: TGTGCCACCAGCAGGGACAGGGGGCGTAACTATGGCTACACCTTC.